This T cell receptor (beta chain) was retrieved from a study of human CD8 memory T cell subsets. For every subset, the RNA was derived from duplicate vials of roughly 140,000 sorted CD8+ T cells. Germline V CDR1 and CDR2: SGHDN, FVKESK. The CDR3 consists of 13 residues. UMI-labeled 5' RACE generated the TCR beta libraries. TCRdb reprocessed the 5' RACE reads and reports one entry per CDR3 protein, with no DNA. Its table records fewer than 8,000 distinct CDR3 sequences. This chain joins TRBV14 and TRBJ1-1; TCRdb returns TRBD1, unconfirmable since there is no DNA. Specimen: CD8+ T cells from PBMCs. The receptor comes from a human donor in good health. This CDR3 reads CASSQMGEFEAFF. Full variable domain (outside the CDR3, taken from reference TRBV14 and TRBJ1-1): EAGVTQFPSHSVIEKGQTVTLRCDPISGHDNLYWYRRVMGKEIKFLLHFVKESKQDESGMPNNRFLAERTGGTYSTLKVQPAELEDSGVYFCASSQMGEFEAFFGQGTRLTVV.